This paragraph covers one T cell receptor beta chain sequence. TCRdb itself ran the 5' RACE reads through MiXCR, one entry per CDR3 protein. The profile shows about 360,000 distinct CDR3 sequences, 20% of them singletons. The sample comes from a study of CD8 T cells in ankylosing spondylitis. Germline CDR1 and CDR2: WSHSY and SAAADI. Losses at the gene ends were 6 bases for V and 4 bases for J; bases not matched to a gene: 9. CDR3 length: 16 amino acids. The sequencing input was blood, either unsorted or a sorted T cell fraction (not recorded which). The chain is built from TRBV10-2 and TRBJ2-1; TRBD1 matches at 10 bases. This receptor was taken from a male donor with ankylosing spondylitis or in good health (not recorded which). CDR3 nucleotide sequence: TGCGCCAGCAGAGAACTGACAGGGGGCGCATACAATGAGCAGTTCTTC. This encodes CASRELTGGAYNEQFF.